What follows describes a single T cell receptor (beta chain). These data belong to a study of blood T cell repertoires in COVID-19. Assay used: immunoSEQ multiplex PCR; TCRdb lists only in-frame clones, some missing. Among approximately 400,000 clones listed, roughly 90% were seen once. CDR1 and CDR2 from the germline V gene are SGDLS and YYNGEE. V lost 0 bases and J lost 4; bases outside the gene matches: 4. The CDR3 has 15 amino acids. Sequences were obtained from PBMCs or T cells enriched from blood (not recorded which). The J gene is TRBJ2-7, the V gene TRBV9; 10 nucleotides match TRBD1. This sequence originates from a woman aged 35 to 49 who had been exposed to COVID-19. For the CDR3, the DNA is TGTGCCAGCAGCGTAGGACAGGGGGCGCGATACGAGCAGTACTTC. It translates to CASSVGQGARYEQYF.